This TCR beta chain was identified during a study of blood T cells in healthy people across ages. Peripheral blood from each donor was collected in a volume of roughly 9.2 milliliters. A sample-barcoded 5' primer and a J-beta primer mix were used in a second PCR of about 6 to 12 cycles. TCRdb re-derived calls from the 5' RACE reads in MiXCR, one entry per CDR3 protein. The data contain 700,000 to 850,000 distinct CDR3 sequences, about 55% of them seen just once; the ten biggest clones take up around 40%. This clonotype was recorded a few times. Source material: blood. The receptor comes from a man older than 75 in good health.

The CDR3 bases are TGCGCCAGCAGCACCCGAGGGGCGCATCCCCTCCACTTT. Protein product: CASSTRGAHPLHF. This chain joins TRBV5-1 and TRBJ1-6, with D tentatively TRBD1 (5 bases). The CDR3 runs to 13 residues. CDR1 SGHRS and CDR2 YFSETQ come from the germline V gene. With 4 bases removed from V and 13 bases from J, the gap between germline ends came to 15 bases.